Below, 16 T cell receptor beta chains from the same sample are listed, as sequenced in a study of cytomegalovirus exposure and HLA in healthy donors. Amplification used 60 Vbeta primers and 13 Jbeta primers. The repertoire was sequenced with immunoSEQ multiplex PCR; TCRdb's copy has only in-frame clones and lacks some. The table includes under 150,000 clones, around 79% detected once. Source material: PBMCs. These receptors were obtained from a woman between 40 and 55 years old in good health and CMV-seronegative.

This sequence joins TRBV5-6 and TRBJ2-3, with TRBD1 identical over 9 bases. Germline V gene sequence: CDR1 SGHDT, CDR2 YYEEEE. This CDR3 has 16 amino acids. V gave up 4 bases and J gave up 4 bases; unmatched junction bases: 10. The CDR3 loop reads CASSPVRDRVPDTQYF. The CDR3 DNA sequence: TGTGCCAGCAGCCCGGTCCGGGACAGGGTCCCAGATACGCAGTATTTT.

The chain's CDR3 is CASSFEDRGEGNQPQHF. The CDR3, as DNA: TGTGCCAGCAGTTTTGAGGACAGGGGAGAGGGCAATCAGCCCCAGCATTTT. The chain has TRBV28 and TRBJ1-5, with 9 bases matching TRBD1. CDR3 length: 17 amino acids. The trim removed 3 bases at V and 2 bases at J, leaving 8 bases unmatched. Per the germline V gene, CDR1 is MDHEN and CDR2 is SYDVKM.

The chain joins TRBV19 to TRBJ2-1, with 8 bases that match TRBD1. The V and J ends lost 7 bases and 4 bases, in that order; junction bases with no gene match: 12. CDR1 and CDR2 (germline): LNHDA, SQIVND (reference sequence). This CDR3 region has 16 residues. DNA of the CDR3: TGTGCCAGTAATAAAATGGTCAACAGGGGGTACAATGAGCAGTTCTTC. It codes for CASNKMVNRGYNEQFF.

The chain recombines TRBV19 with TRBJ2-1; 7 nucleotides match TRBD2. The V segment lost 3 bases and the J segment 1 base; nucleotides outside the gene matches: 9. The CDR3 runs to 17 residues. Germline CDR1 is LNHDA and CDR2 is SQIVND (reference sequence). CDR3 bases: TGTGCCAGTAGTATCTCGGGGAGGGGTTCGTCCTACAATGAGCAGTTCTTC. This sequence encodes CASSISGRGSSYNEQFF. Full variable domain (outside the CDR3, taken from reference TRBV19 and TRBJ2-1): DGGITQSPKYLFRKEGQNVTLSCEQNLNHDAMYWYRQDPGQGLRLIYYSQIVNDFQKGDIAEGYSVSREKKESFPLTVTSAQKNPTAFYLCASSISGRGSSYNEQFFGPGTRLTVL.

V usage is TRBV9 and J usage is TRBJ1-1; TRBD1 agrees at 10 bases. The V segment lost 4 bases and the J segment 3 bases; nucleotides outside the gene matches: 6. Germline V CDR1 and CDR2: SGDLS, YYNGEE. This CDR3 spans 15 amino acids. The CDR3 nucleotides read TGTGCCAGCAGCCCCAGACAGGGGGCGGACACTGAAGCTTTCTTT. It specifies CASSPRQGADTEAFF. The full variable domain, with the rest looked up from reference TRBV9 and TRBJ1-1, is DSGVTQTPKHLITATGQRVTLRCSPRSGDLSVYWYQQSLDQGLQFLIQYYNGEERAKGNILERFSAQQFPDLHSELNLSSLELGDSALYFCASSPRQGADTEAFFGQGTRLTVV.

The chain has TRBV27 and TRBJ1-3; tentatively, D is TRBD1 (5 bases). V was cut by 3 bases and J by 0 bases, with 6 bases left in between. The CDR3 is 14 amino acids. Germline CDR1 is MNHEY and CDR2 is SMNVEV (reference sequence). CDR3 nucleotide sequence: TGTGCCAGCAGTTTCGGGGGCTCTGGAAACACCATATATTTT. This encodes CASSFGGSGNTIYF.

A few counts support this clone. The CDR3 protein is CASSLLAQGAGGTEAFF. The CDR3 nucleotides read TGTGCCAGCAGCTTACTAGCGCAGGGGGCTGGGGGCACTGAAGCTTTCTTT. The genes are TRBV7-3 and TRBJ1-1; the match to TRBD1 covers 8 bases. Germline CDR1 is SGHTA and CDR2 is FQGTGA. Trimming cost V 2 bases and J 4 bases; bases outside gene matches: 12. The CDR3 has 17 amino acids.

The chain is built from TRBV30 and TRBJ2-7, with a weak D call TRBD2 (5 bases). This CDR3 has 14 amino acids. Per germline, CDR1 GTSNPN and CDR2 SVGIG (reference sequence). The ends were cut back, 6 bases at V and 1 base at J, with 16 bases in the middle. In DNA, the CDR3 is TGTGCCTGTATATCGGGGTATTCGTCCTACGAGCAGTACTTC. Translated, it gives CACISGYSSYEQYF.

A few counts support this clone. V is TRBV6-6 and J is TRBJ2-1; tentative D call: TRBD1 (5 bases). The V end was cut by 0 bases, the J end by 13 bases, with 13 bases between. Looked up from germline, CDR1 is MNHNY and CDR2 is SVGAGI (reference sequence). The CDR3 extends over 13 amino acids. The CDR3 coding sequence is TGTGCCAGCAGTTACTCGTTTATTACAGGACAGTTCTTC. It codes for CASSYSFITGQFF.

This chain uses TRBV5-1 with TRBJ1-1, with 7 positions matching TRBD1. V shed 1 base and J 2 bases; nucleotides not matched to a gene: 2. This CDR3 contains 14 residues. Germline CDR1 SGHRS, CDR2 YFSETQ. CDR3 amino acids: CASSLSGGNTEAFF. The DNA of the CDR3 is TGCGCCAGCAGCTTGTCAGGGGGTAACACTGAAGCTTTCTTT. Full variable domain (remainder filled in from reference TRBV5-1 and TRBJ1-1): KAGVTQTPRYLIKTRGQQVTLSCSPISGHRSVSWYQQTPGQGLQFLFEYFSETQRNKGNFPGRFSGRQFSNSRSEMNVSTLELGDSALYLCASSLSGGNTEAFFGQGTRLTVV.

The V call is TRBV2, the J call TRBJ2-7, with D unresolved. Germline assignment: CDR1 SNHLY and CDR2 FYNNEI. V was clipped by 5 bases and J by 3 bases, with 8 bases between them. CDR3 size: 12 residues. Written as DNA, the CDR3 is TGTGCCAGCAGTCCAGGAAACTACGAGCAGTACTTC. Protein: CASSPGNYEQYF.

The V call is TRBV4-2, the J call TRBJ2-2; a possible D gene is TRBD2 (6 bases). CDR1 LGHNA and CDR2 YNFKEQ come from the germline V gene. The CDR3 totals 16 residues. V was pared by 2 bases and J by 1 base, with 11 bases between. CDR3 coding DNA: TGTGCCAGCAGCCAACGCGGGGAAAGGAACACCGGGGAGCTGTTTTTT. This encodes CASSQRGERNTGELFF.

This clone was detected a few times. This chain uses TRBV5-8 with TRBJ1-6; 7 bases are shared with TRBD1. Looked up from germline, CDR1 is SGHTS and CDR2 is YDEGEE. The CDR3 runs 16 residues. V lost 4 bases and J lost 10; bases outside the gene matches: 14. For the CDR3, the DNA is TGTGCCAGCAGCCTACGCGGGACAGCACGCGCCTCACCCCTCCACTTT. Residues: CASSLRGTARASPLHF. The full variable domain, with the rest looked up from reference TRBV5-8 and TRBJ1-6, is EAGVTQSPTHLIKTRGQQATLRCSPISGHTSVYWYQQALGLGLQFLLWYDEGEERNRGNFPPRFSGRQFPNYSSELNVNALELEDSALYLCASSLRGTARASPLHFGNGTRLTVT.

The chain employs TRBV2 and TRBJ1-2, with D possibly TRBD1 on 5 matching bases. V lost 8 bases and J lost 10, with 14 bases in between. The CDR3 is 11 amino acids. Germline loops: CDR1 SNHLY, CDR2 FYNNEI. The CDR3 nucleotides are TGTGCCAGCCGCGACAGTCCTGTCTACACCTTC. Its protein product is CASRDSPVYTF.

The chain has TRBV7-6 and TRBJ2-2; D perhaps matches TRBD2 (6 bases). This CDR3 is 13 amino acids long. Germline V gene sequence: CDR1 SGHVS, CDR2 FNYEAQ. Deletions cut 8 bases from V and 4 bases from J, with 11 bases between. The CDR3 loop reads CASRETFTGELFF. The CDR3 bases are TGTGCCAGCCGGGAGACCTTCACCGGGGAGCTGTTTTTT.

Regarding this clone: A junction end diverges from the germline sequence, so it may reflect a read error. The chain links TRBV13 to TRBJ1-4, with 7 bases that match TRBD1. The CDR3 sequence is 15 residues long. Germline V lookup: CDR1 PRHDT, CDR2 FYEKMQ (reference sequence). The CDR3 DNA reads TGTGCCGGCAGCTCCGACAGGGTCAGGCCTCAAAAACTGTTTTTT. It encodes CAGSSDRVRPQKLFF.